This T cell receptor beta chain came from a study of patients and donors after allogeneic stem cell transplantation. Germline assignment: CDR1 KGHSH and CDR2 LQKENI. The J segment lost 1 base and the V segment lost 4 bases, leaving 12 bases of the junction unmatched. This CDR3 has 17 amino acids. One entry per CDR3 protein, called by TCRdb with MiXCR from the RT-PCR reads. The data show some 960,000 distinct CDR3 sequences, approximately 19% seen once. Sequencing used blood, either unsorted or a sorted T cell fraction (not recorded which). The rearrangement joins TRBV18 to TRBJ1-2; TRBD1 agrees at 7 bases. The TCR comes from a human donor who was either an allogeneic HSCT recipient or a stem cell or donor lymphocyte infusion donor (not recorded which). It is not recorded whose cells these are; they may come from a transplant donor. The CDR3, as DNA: TGTGCCAGCTCACGTGGGGACAGTAGTAAACTTAACTATGGCTACACCTTC. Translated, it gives CASSRGDSSKLNYGYTF. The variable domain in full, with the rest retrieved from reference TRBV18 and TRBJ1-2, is NAGVMQNPRHLVRRRGQEARLRCSPMKGHSHVYWYRQLPEEGLKFMVYLQKENIIDESGMPKERFSAEFPKEGPSILRIQQVVRGDSAAYFCASSRGDSSKLNYGYTFGSGTRLTVV.